These 3 T cell receptor beta chains were sequenced from one sample in a study of T-cell reconstitution after alpha-beta-depleted transplantation in children. Unique molecular identifiers were incorporated into the prepared TCRbeta library. Each CDR3 protein gets one entry after TCRdb re-called the PCR reads with MiXCR. The repertoire includes some 120,000 distinct CDR3 sequences, around 23% of them detected once, and roughly a tenth sits in the top ten. The sequenced sample was PBMCs, mostly from graft donor cells, obtained 180 days after TCRalphabeta/CD19-depleted stem cell transplant. The receptors stem from a male patient between 2 and 10 years old who had a stem cell transplant for chronic granulomatous disease, so the T cells may come from the graft donor.

This clonotype was observed many times. This chain uses TRBV20-1 with TRBJ1-6; D perhaps matches TRBD1 (6 bases). Germline V lookup: CDR1 DFQATT, CDR2 SNEGSKA (reference sequence). The V gene lost 3 bases and the J gene lost 5 bases, with 11 bases spanning the gap. This CDR3 contains 14 residues. CDR3 in DNA: TGCAGTGCTAGCGAAGGGACAAATAATTCACCCCTCCACTTT. Translation: CSASEGTNNSPLHF.

This clonotype was seen at least ten times. V gene TRBV5-1 combines with J gene TRBJ1-4; D unresolved. Trimming left V 8 bases short and J 4 bases short, with 15 bases between. CDR3 length equals 14 residues. Germline V gene sequence: CDR1 SGHRS, CDR2 YFSETQ. The chain's CDR3 is CARELGWSNEKLFF. CDR3 bases: TGCGCCAGAGAACTTGGGTGGAGTAATGAAAAACTGTTTTTT. Drawing the rest from reference TRBV5-1 and TRBJ1-4, the complete variable domain is KAGVTQTPRYLIKTRGQQVTLSCSPISGHRSVSWYQQTPGQGLQFLFEYFSETQRNKGNFPGRFSGRQFSNSRSEMNVSTLELGDSALYLCARELGWSNEKLFFGSGTQLSVL.

This clonotype was observed a handful of times. V usage is TRBV7-6 and J usage is TRBJ2-1; D not resolved. Trimming removed 3 bases from V and 4 bases from J, with 7 bases in between. In germline, CDR1 is SGHVS, CDR2 FNYEAQ. The CDR3 length is 13 residues. CDR3 loop: CASSFYEYNEQFF. The CDR3, as DNA: TGTGCCAGCAGCTTTTACGAGTACAATGAGCAGTTCTTC. Complete variable domain (other parts from reference TRBV7-6 and TRBJ2-1): GAGVSQSPRYKVTKRGQDVALRCDPISGHVSLYWYRQALGQGPEFLTYFNYEAQQDKSGLPNDRFSAERPEGSISTLTIQRTEQRDSAMYRCASSFYEYNEQFFGPGTRLTVL.